Reported below is one T cell receptor beta chain. Here immunoSEQ multiplex PCR was the method, and the copy in TCRdb shows in-frame clones only, minus some. The repertoire includes 2 million to 2.5 million clones, 93% of them detected once, and about 0.39% sits in the top ten. This sample stems from a study of shared clonotypes between healthy human individuals. Overall study: Each donor's CD4 naive and CD4 memory cells filled three plates apiece, CD8 naive two, and CD8 memory one.

V trimming: 7 bases; J trimming: 3 bases; junction bases outside the gene matches: 8. The germline gives CDR1 MDHEN, CDR2 SYDVKM. The CDR3 contains 15 residues. V usage is TRBV28 and J usage is TRBJ1-4, with 7 bases lining up with TRBD1. The TCR was taken from a man aged 18 to 35 in good health. Some clones in this sample may be carry-over from other donors' samples. The sequenced material came from naive CD4+ T cells from PBMCs. Regarding subset: CD45RA+ positively selected. This chain's CDR3 is CASNSRQGANEKLFF. As DNA, the CDR3 is TGTGCCAGCAATTCCCGACAGGGAGCTAATGAAAAACTGTTTTTT.